Listed below are T cell receptor beta chains from one sample, sequenced in a study of blood T cell repertoires in COVID-19. Profiled with immunoSEQ multiplex PCR; TCRdb holds only in-frame clones, not every one. There are over 200,000 clones in the sample; approximately 80% occur only once, and under 2% lies in the top ten. Sequencing was done on a sample of PBMCs or T cells enriched from blood (not recorded which). These receptors were obtained from a man in his sixties who had recovered from COVID-19. Both conserved end residues are part of each CDR3. The D gene is left open where the match is weak. For some rows the clone size is stated as once, few or many, or as a class when expanded; others skip it.

j_call	v_call	d_call	clone_size	cdr3_nt	cdr3_aa
TRBJ1-5	TRBV2	TRBD1	few	TGTGCCAGCAGTGAGGGACAGGGCAATCAGCCCCAGCATTTT	CASSEGQGNQPQHF
TRBJ2-3	TRBV3-1/TRBV3-2	-	-	TGTGCCAGCAGCCCCTATCGAGGGGGGGACACAGATACGCAGTATTTT	CASSPYRGGDTDTQYF
TRBJ2-7	TRBV2	-	few	TGTGCCAGCAGCCAGGGGTCCGAGCAGTACTTC	CASSQGSEQYF
TRBJ2-7	TRBV7-6	-	-	TGTGCCAGCAGCTTAGAGACTAGGATTCCCTCGATAGAGCAGTACTTC	CASSLETRIPSIEQYF
TRBJ2-2	TRBV9	TRBD1	-	TGTGCCAGCAGCGTCGGGCAGGGGGCCAACACCGGGGAGCTGTTTTTT	CASSVGQGANTGELFF
TRBJ1-1	TRBV7-3	-	once	TGTGCCAGCAGCTTAATCGGGGAGACTGAAGCTTTCTTT	CASSLIGETEAFF
TRBJ2-1	TRBV11-3	-	-	TGTGCCAGCAGCTTTGGGGTCCAGGGGACCGTCGGCAATGAGCAGTTCTTC	CASSFGVQGTVGNEQFF
TRBJ1-1	TRBV19	-	-	TGTGCCAGTACTTCTCGGTTGGGAGATTGGGCTTTCTTT	CASTSRLGDWAFF
TRBJ1-5	TRBV24-1	-	-	TGTGCCACCAGCGACGGCAGGGGTCTCAATCAGCCCCAGCATTTT	CATSDGRGLNQPQHF
TRBJ2-3	TRBV29-1	TRBD1	-	TGCAGCGTTGAAGAGTGGACAGGGGACAAGTATTTT	CSVEEWTGDKYF
TRBJ1-2	TRBV5-1	TRBD1	few	TGCGCCAGCAGCCCTTCCGGGACAGGGGCGGATGGCTACACCTTC	CASSPSGTGADGYTF
TRBJ2-1	TRBV7-2	-	-	TGTGCCAGCAGCCCTTGGGCTAGCGAGGTTGAGCAGTTCTTC	CASSPWASEVEQFF
TRBJ2-1	TRBV10-3	TRBD2	-	TGTGCCATCAGTGAGTCTAGCGGGGGTTACAATGAGCAGTTCTTC	CAISESSGGYNEQFF
TRBJ2-5	TRBV2	-	-	TGTGCCAGCAGTGGAGGGAGGGGGAAAGAGACCCAGTACTTC	CASSGGRGKETQYF
TRBJ1-1	TRBV24-1	-	-	TGTGCCACCAGTCTTGGACAGAACACTGAAGCTTTCTTT	CATSLGQNTEAFF
TRBJ1-1	TRBV5-6	-	-	TGTGCCAGCAGCTTGAGGAGTCCGAACACTGAAGCTTTCTTT	CASSLRSPNTEAFF
TRBJ2-1	TRBV21-1	-	-	TGTGCCAGCAGCAAAGAGAGGAGCGGGGGGTGCCAAAGCTCCTACAATGAGCAGTTCTTC	CASSKERSGGCQSSYNEQFF
TRBJ1-4	TRBV18	TRBD1	-	TGTGCCAGCTCGCCCCAGGGGGCTAGTGAAAAACTGTTTTTT	CASSPQGASEKLFF
TRBJ1-1	TRBV4-2	-	-	TGTGCCAGCAGCCAAGATCAGGCCGGGAACACTGAAGCTTTCTTT	CASSQDQAGNTEAFF
TRBJ1-1	TRBV7-6	-	-	TGTGCCAGCAGCTTATTTCAGGGAAACACTGAAGCTTTCTTT	CASSLFQGNTEAFF
TRBJ2-1	TRBV4-2	TRBD2	-	TGTGCCAGCAGCCAAGATTGGGTTAGCGGGGGTTACAATGAGCAGTTCTTC	CASSQDWVSGGYNEQFF
TRBJ2-7	TRBV14	-	-	TGTGCCAGCAGCCAAGTATTAGAGGAAGAGCAGTACTTC	CASSQVLEEEQYF
TRBJ2-3	TRBV7-8	TRBD1	once	TGTGCCAGCAGCCGGGCCGGGACAGGGGTTGGAGATACGCAGTATTTT	CASSRAGTGVGDTQYF
TRBJ2-7	TRBV28	TRBD1	-	TGTGCCAGCAGTCTGCGACAGGGCTCCTACGAGCAGTACTTC	CASSLRQGSYEQYF
TRBJ1-1	TRBV5-1	-	few	TGCGCCAGCAGCTTGGGGCCCTCGGGGGGAACGAGCACTGAAGCTTTCTTT	CASSLGPSGGTSTEAFF
TRBJ1-5	TRBV4-1	TRBD1	-	TGCGCCAGCAGCCAAGAAGTCCAGGGGGCTAGCAATCAGCCCCAGCATTTT	CASSQEVQGASNQPQHF
TRBJ2-1	TRBV7-2	-	-	TGTGCCAGCAGCGCGTGGGGGGGGCCGAATAATGAGCAGTTCTTC	CASSAWGGPNNEQFF
TRBJ2-6	TRBV2	TRBD1	-	TGTGCCAACAAGAAACAGGGGGCTGGGGCCAACGTCCTGACTTTC	CANKKQGAGANVLTF
TRBJ2-2	TRBV24-1	TRBD1	-	TGTGCCACCAGTGTAACAGGGGGTTCCGGGGAGCTGTTTTTT	CATSVTGGSGELFF
TRBJ2-6	TRBV7-2	-	-	TGTGCCAGCCAAGCAAGTGGTGGTTCTGGGGCCAACGTCCTGACTTTC	CASQASGGSGANVLTF
TRBJ2-7	TRBV19	TRBD1	-	TGTGCCAGTAGTGCCCCGACCCTGACAGGGACCTACGAGCAGTACTTC	CASSAPTLTGTYEQYF
TRBJ2-7	TRBV25-1	-	-	TGTGCCAGCAGTGGAGATACCTACGAGCAGTACTTC	CASSGDTYEQYF
TRBJ2-1	TRBV7-2	TRBD2	once	TGTGCCAGCAGCTTAGTGCGGGGGGCCGTGGGTGAGCAGTTCTTC	CASSLVRGAVGEQFF
TRBJ2-5	TRBV10-3	-	once	TGTGCCATCAGTGAGTCTCGACAGGCTTCCCAAGAGACCCAGTACTTC	CAISESRQASQETQYF